This entry features one T cell receptor (beta chain) sequence. This sample stems from a study of control samples from healthy donors and cancer patients. Germline loops: CDR1 MDHEN, CDR2 SYDVKM. J lost 0 bases, V lost 5 bases, and 6 bases had no gene match. The CDR3 has 16 amino acids. The protocol was immunoSEQ multiplex PCR, while the TCRdb copy is restricted to in-frame clones and leaves out a portion. This sample yields about 98,000 clones, of which 82% are seen a single time; approximately 2% belongs to the top ten. This sequence joins TRBV28 and TRBJ1-4, with 7 bases identical to TRBD1. The sample was blood. The TCR originated in a man aged 55-75 years in good health. The DNA of the CDR3 is TGTGCCAGCAGTGAGGGGGCGAATCCAACTAATGAAAAACTGTTTTTT. It is translated as CASSEGANPTNEKLFF.